One and the same sample provided the 24 T cell receptor beta chains below, sequenced in a study of blood T cell repertoires in COVID-19. TCRdb's copy holds only in-frame clones and misses some; the assay was immunoSEQ multiplex PCR. This sample has 190,000 or so clones, with 94% found just once. Material for sequencing was peripheral blood. These receptors were taken from a man aged 25-45 years with COVID-19, enrolled during active disease.

This chain links TRBV5-1 with TRBJ1-1, with D perhaps matching TRBD1 (5 bases). Trimming cost V 1 base and J 1 base, with 11 bases left between them. Looked up from germline, CDR1 is SGHRS and CDR2 is YFSETQ. This CDR3 is built from 15 residues. As DNA, the CDR3 is TGCGCCAGCAGCTTGTTGCAGGGAGGGAACACTGAAGCTTTCTTT. It codes for CASSLLQGGNTEAFF.

CDR3 residues: CASSSETGLVQYF. CDR3 DNA: TGTGCCAGCAGCTCTGAGACAGGGTTGGTGCAGTACTTC. The rearrangement uses TRBV7-9 and TRBJ2-7; 7 nucleotides match TRBD1. V was clipped by 4 bases and J by 9 bases; unmatched bases: 9. This CDR3 region has 13 residues. Looked up from germline, CDR1 is SEHNR and CDR2 is FQNEAQ (reference sequence).

This rearrangement joins TRBV28 to TRBJ2-1; 9 nucleotides match TRBD1. Germline loops: CDR1 MDHEN, CDR2 SYDVKM. CDR3 size: 15 residues. After removal of 6 bases from V and 6 bases from J, the junction contained 9 bases not matched to a gene. The CDR3 loop is CASRPPGQGGNEQFF. For the CDR3, the DNA is TGTGCCAGCAGACCCCCGGGACAGGGTGGCAATGAGCAGTTCTTC.

The chain is built from TRBV18 and TRBJ2-3; maybe TRBD2 (6 bases). The CDR3 contains 15 residues. V gave up 5 bases and J gave up 1 base, with 13 bases separating them. Germline V gene lookup returns CDR1 KGHSH and CDR2 LQKENI. The CDR3 reads CASSSTSSGTDTQYF. For the CDR3, the DNA is TGTGCCAGCTCATCCACTAGCTCTGGCACAGATACGCAGTATTTT.

V is TRBV11-2 and J is TRBJ2-2, with D perhaps matching TRBD2 (6 bases). The CDR3 runs to 15 residues. V shed 2 bases and J shed 0 bases, with 7 bases lying between them. Germline CDR1 is SGHAT and CDR2 is FQNNGV. CDR3 sequence reads: CASSLWGANTGELFF. As DNA, the CDR3 is TGTGCCAGCAGCTTATGGGGGGCGAACACCGGGGAGCTGTTTTTT.

CDR3 in amino acids: CASSAEFGTAGNTIYF. DNA for the CDR3: TGTGCCAGCAGTGCCGAATTCGGGACAGCTGGAAACACCATATATTTT. The chain combines TRBV6-1 with TRBJ1-3; 7 nucleotides agree with TRBD1. The germline gives CDR1 MNHNS, CDR2 SASEGT. The CDR3 loop spans 16 amino acids. Unmatched junction bases numbered 8, after V lost 4 bases and J lost 2 bases.

The rearrangement links TRBV3-1 (or the pseudogene TRBV3-2) to TRBJ1-6, with TRBD1 matching over 8 bases. Germline lookup yields CDR1 LGHDT and CDR2 YNNKEL (reference sequence). The trim removed 4 bases at V and 8 bases at J, leaving 4 bases unmatched. CDR3 length: 14 residues. The CDR3: CASSPARGHSPLHF. The CDR3 region has the DNA TGTGCCAGCAGCCCAGCCAGGGGGCATTCACCCCTCCACTTT.

The CDR3 nucleotides read TGCGCCAGCAGCTTTGGTCAGGGTTCTAGAAATGAAAAACTGTTTTTT. Amino acids: CASSFGQGSRNEKLFF. The rearrangement joins TRBV5-1 to TRBJ1-4; a possible D gene is TRBD1 (5 bases). V gave up 2 bases and J gave up 5 bases, with 16 bases separating them. In germline, CDR1 is SGHRS, CDR2 YFSETQ. The CDR3 covers 16 residues.

The CDR3 DNA is TGTGCCAGCAGCTGGAACCCGGGACATTCTAGCACAGATACGCAGTATTTT. Protein product: CASSWNPGHSSTDTQYF. The J gene is TRBJ2-3, the V gene TRBV5-7; D may be TRBD1 (6 bases). TRBV5-7 is an ORF; its function is uncertain. The CDR3 totals 17 residues. Trimming cost V 3 bases and J 0 bases, with 17 bases left between them.

V is TRBV14 and J is TRBJ2-1; 7 bases are a match to TRBD2. The CDR3 extends over 17 amino acids. The V and J ends lost 0 bases and 0 bases, in that order; junction bases with no gene match: 5. Germline V lookup: CDR1 SGHDN, CDR2 FVKESK. The CDR3 nucleotides are TGTGCCAGCAGCCAAGAACGCGGGGGTCCCTCCTACAATGAGCAGTTCTTC. It is translated as CASSQERGGPSYNEQFF.

The rearrangement uses TRBV21-1 and TRBJ1-1; whether TRBD1, the table's D call, matches the DNA was not checked. TRBV21-1 is a pseudogene segment. This CDR3 has 15 residues. This CDR3 reads CASPAGGWMNTEAFF. CDR3 DNA: TGTGCCAGCCCCGCAGGGGGCTGGATGAACACTGAAGCTTTCTTT.

V is TRBV12-3 or TRBV12-4 and J is TRBJ1-2; 7 nucleotides agree with TRBD1. CDR3 length: 13 amino acids. Trimming took 6 bases from V and 6 from J; bases not matched to a gene: 7. This chain's CDR3 is CASSPRGINGYTF. CDR3 DNA sequence: TGTGCCAGCAGCCCCAGGGGGATAAATGGCTACACCTTC.

CDR3 loop: CASSKRGWDTQYF. Written as DNA, the CDR3 is TGTGCCAGCAGCAAACGGGGTTGGGATACGCAGTATTTT. V and J are TRBV6-6 and TRBJ2-3, with D perhaps TRBD2 (5 bases). The CDR3 is 13 residues long. V lost 6 bases and J 6 bases, leaving 13 bases between the germline ends. The germline CDR1 and CDR2 sequences are MNHNY and SVGAGI (reference sequence).

The chain carries TRBV30 and TRBJ1-3, with TRBD1 matching over 10 bases. V trimming: 3 bases; J trimming: 3 bases; junction bases outside the gene matches: 2. There are 14 residues in the CDR3. Germline lookup yields CDR1 GTSNPN and CDR2 SVGIG (reference sequence). CDR3 region: CAWRDRGNGNTIYF. CDR3 coding DNA: TGTGCCTGGAGGGACAGGGGGAATGGAAACACCATATATTTT.

Here the CDR3 DNA reads TGTGCCAGCAGTTTTCGTGTACCCGGGAGAAGTCAGCCCCAGCATTTT. This translates into CASSFRVPGRSQPQHF. The gene calls are TRBV27 and TRBJ1-5, with unresolved D. The CDR3 length is 16 residues. V was pared by 3 bases and J by 6 bases, with 18 bases between. Germline V gives CDR1 MNHEY, CDR2 SMNVEV (reference sequence).

This chain joins TRBV9 and TRBJ1-4, with D tentatively TRBD1 (6 bases). The CDR3 length is 15 residues. The germline V and J ends were trimmed by 3 bases and 7 bases, with 16 bases remaining between them. From germline, CDR1 is SGDLS and CDR2 YYNGEE. CDR3 nucleotide sequence: TGTGCCAGCAGCGCACCGGGGGGCGGGAGTGAAAAACTGTTTTTT. This gives the protein CASSAPGGGSEKLFF. The full variable domain, with the rest looked up from reference TRBV9 and TRBJ1-4, is DSGVTQTPKHLITATGQRVTLRCSPRSGDLSVYWYQQSLDQGLQFLIQYYNGEERAKGNILERFSAQQFPDLHSELNLSSLELGDSALYFCASSAPGGGSEKLFFGSGTQLSVL.

J is TRBJ1-2 and V is TRBV6-4; D unresolved. The V end was cut by 4 bases, the J end by 2 bases, with 14 bases between. CDR3 length: 15 residues. Germline CDR1 and CDR2: MRHNA and SNTAGT. The DNA of the CDR3 is TGTGCCAGCAGTGGGGAAATGGGGAGGAACTATGGCTACACCTTC. It codes for CASSGEMGRNYGYTF.

V usage is TRBV2 and J usage is TRBJ1-1; the D gene is possibly TRBD1 (6 bases). V lost 5 bases, J lost 0 bases, and 13 bases lay in between. The CDR3 length is 15 residues. Germline CDR1 is SNHLY and CDR2 is FYNNEI. The CDR3 region has the DNA TGTGCCAGCAGTCGACAGGAAATTATGAACACTGAAGCTTTCTTT. Its translation: CASSRQEIMNTEAFF.

This chain uses TRBV7-2 with TRBJ2-5; 7 bases map to TRBD1. Germline values: CDR1 SGHTA, CDR2 FQGNSA. The CDR3 covers 14 residues. Germline trimming cut 2 bases from V and 5 bases from J; bases unmatched to any gene: 5. CDR3 in DNA: TGTGCCAGCAGCTTATTCGAGGGGGCGGAGACCCAGTACTTC. Translation: CASSLFEGAETQYF.

The chain has TRBV4-1 and TRBJ2-7; 12 bases fit TRBD2. Germline values: CDR1 MGHRA, CDR2 YSYEKL. Losses at the gene ends were 1 base for V and 5 bases for J; bases not matched to a gene: 6. The length of the CDR3 is 16 residues. CDR3 loop: CASSQVRTSGDHEQYF. CDR3 DNA: TGCGCCAGCAGCCAAGTGCGGACTAGCGGGGACCACGAGCAGTACTTC.

This clone was picked up one time. The chain couples TRBV2 to TRBJ2-7, with 9 bases identical to TRBD2. This CDR3 has 17 residues. The junction had 10 bases not matched to a gene; V was cut back by 2 bases and J by 2 bases. Germline CDR1 SNHLY, CDR2 FYNNEI. The CDR3 coding sequence is TGTGCCAGCAGTGAATATAGGGTAGTAGCGGGAGCCTACGAGCAGTACTTC. Its translation: CASSEYRVVAGAYEQYF.

CDR3 in amino acids: CASREGLNTEAFF. CDR3 nucleotide sequence: TGTGCCAGCAGGGAGGGCTTGAACACTGAAGCTTTCTTT. The chain carries TRBV5-4 and TRBJ1-1; no clear D gene. V lost 5 bases to trimming and J lost 0 bases, with 8 bases between them. From germline, CDR1 is SGHNT and CDR2 YYREEE (reference sequence). The CDR3 consists of 13 residues.

This clone is a singleton in its sample. The chain joins TRBV6-5 to TRBJ2-1, with D possibly TRBD1 on 5 matching bases. The germline V gene has CDR1 MNHEY and CDR2 SVGAGI. The V end lost 10 bases, the J end lost 4 bases, and 17 bases lay between the germline ends. CDR3 length: 14 residues. CDR3 loop: CATQDGARYNEQFF. Here the CDR3 DNA reads TGTGCCACCCAGGATGGGGCGCGTTACAATGAGCAGTTCTTC.

The chain links TRBV9 to TRBJ2-5, with 11 bases that match TRBD2. Looked up from germline, CDR1 is SGDLS and CDR2 is YYNGEE. This CDR3 has 16 amino acids. Trimming cost V 3 bases and J 7 bases; bases outside gene matches: 11. CDR3 residues: CASSATSGGSGGTQYF. For the CDR3, the DNA is TGTGCCAGCAGCGCCACTAGCGGGGGTTCCGGGGGGACCCAGTACTTC.